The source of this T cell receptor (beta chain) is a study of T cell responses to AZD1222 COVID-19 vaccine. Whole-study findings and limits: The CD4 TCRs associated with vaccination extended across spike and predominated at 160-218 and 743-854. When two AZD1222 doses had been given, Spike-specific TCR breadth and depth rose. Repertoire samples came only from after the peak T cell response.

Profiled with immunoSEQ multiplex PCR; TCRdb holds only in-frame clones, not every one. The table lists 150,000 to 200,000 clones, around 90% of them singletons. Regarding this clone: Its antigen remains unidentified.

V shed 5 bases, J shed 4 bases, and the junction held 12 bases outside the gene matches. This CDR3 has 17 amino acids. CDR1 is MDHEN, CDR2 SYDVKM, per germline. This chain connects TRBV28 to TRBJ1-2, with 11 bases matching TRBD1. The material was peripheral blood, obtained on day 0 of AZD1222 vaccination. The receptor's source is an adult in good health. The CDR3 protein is CASSTSGTGGTPYGYTF. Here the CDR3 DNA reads TGTGCCAGCAGTACCTCCGGGACAGGGGGTACTCCCTATGGCTACACCTTC.